The following is a TCR beta chain sequence with its context. No cognate antigen has been identified for it. No qualities accompany the bases; no much larger clone lies one base away. Donors were around 37 systemically healthy Caucasian individuals from Russia aged roughly 6 to 100 years. Ten milliliters of peripheral blood were drawn from each donor into EDTA-treated Vacutainer tubes. PBMCs were isolated by Ficoll-Paque density-gradient centrifugation, with at least 6 million obtained per sample. Total RNA, at least 5 micrograms per sample, was extracted from PBMCs with Trizol reagent. Naive CD45RAhigh/CD27high T cell percentages were measured by flow cytometry on a PBMC aliquot from every donor. The data belong to a study of blood T cells in healthy people across ages (dated by TCRdb to 2013 to 2016). A note on the overall study: Template switching captured roughly one uniquely barcoded TCR beta cDNA molecule per two T cells in model experiments. Age-related changes in TCR beta repertoire diversity were measured in the study by deep sequencing normalized with unique cDNA molecular identifiers. The donors were split into four age groups: young (average around 15 years), middle-aged (39), aged (approximately 60) and long-lived (roughly 80). Two additional independent replicas of 1 million unique cDNA reads from the same blood draw were analyzed for two donors (one aged 18 to 29 and one aged 80 or older). To avoid experimental bias, donors of different ages were spread randomly across the sequencing lanes.

V is clipped by 2 bases and J by 0 bases, and the sequence between their germline boundaries is 9 bases long. The CDR3 numbers 14 residues from cysteine through phenylalanine. Left in the record is the CDR3 DNA by itself, 42 bases read in frame from the first base. CDR1 and CDR2 are read off the germline V gene as SGHDT and YYEEEE. Libraries were built with 5' RACE. The instrument was an Illumina HiSeq 2500. A second PCR of 7 to 11 cycles was run with a J-beta primer mix and a sample-barcoded 5' primer. A unique molecular identifier was introduced onto each TCR beta cDNA molecule by a template-switch 5' adaptor carrying 12 random nucleotides. Each sample yielded at least 2.5 million CDR3-containing paired-end reads. All of the RNA was converted into first-strand cDNA using the Mint cDNA synthesis kit, with a TRBC-specific oligonucleotide serving as the primer. All cDNA was treated with uracil-DNA glycosylase and then went through a first 18-cycle PCR with the universal primers M1SS and BC2_uni_R. The original methods were these. Normalization of each sample was performed by random selection of 1 million high-quality reads, each carrying a distinct molecular identifier. Instead of being binned into consensus sequences, reads with shared molecular identifiers were discarded. MiTCR, set to a Q25 quality threshold and the strictest error-elimination algorithm, was used for CDR3 identification, clonotype clustering and error correction. A nonparametric unseen species model with Euler transformation was used to estimate lower-bound total TCR beta diversity. In TCRdb, the public reads were trimmed at Q25 with fastp and aligned with MiXCR, with productive beta chains retained. Rows with a matching CDR3 protein are joined into one entry that keeps the most common DNA and genes. The V and J calls and clone size come from TCRdb's table, not from the authors' own analysis. Across this sample there are around 1,500,000 distinct CDR3 sequences, with approximately 40% seen only once. The ten largest account for 6.5% to 10% of the sample.

Results and caveats for the whole study, not just this receptor: Observed TCR beta diversity per million T cells fell roughly linearly with age, and a significant reduction was already apparent by age around 39. Because profiling used bulk unsorted PBMCs, naive and antigen-experienced compartments could not be compared conclusively. Total diversity estimates from one million sequenced T cells were considered lower bounds and underestimates. Observed TCR beta diversity correlated strongly with the percentage of naive T cells measured by flow cytometry. Compared with the aged group, the long-lived group had more naive CD4+ T cells, fewer expanded clones and increased TCR diversity, suggesting age selection. Donor CMV infection status was unknown, potentially confounding age-related changes in expanded clonotypes.

What was sequenced was blood. This receptor was identified in a woman younger than 35 in good health. This chain is built from TRBV5-6 and TRBJ2-7; matching of 5 bases hints at TRBD2 as the D gene. The DNA sequence follows: TGTGCCAGCAGCTTCGCTAGCCCCTCCTACGAGCAGTACTTC. It translates to CASSFASPSYEQYF.